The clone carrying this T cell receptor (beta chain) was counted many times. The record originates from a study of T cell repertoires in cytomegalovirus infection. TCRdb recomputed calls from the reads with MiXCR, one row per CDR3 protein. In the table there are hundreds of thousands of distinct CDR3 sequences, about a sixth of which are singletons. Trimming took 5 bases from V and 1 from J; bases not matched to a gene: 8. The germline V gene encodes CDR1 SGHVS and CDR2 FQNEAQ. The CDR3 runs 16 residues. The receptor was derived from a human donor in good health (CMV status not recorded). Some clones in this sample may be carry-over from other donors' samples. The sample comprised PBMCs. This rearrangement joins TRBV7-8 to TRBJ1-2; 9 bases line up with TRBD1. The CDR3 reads CASSNRDRELNYGYTF. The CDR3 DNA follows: TGTGCCAGCAGCAACCGGGACAGGGAACTTAACTATGGCTACACCTTC.